This TCR beta chain was documented in a study of regulatory and conventional T cells in RAG deficiency. Study-level findings and limits: In Omenn syndrome, Treg and Tconv repertoires overlapped >75%.

In this sample, this clone turned up once. Its target is unknown. Genomic DNA came from blood conventional CD4+ T cells gated CD25-low CD127-high. Data came from immunoSEQ multiplex PCR; TCRdb stores just in-frame clones and leaves some out. The table lists some 23,000 clones, approximately 93% of them singletons. V was shortened by 10 bases and J by 10 bases, with 23 bases between the two germline ends. Germline CDR1 LNHDA, CDR2 SQIVND (reference sequence). The CDR3 runs to 14 residues. These data were likewise used in another study, on regulatory T cells. That publication notes: Amplification used 52 TRBV primers and 13 TRBJ primers.

The sample comprised CD4+ T cells sorted from blood. This clonotype was sampled from a human donor in good health. The chain is built from TRBV19 and TRBJ2-1; D perhaps matches TRBD2 (5 bases). This chain's CDR3 is CATTGETPPTEQFF. The CDR3 bases are TGTGCCACCACCGGGGAGACTCCCCCCACGGAGCAGTTCTTC.